This T cell receptor beta chain emerged from a study of blood T cells in healthy people across ages. Overall study: Every two T cells gave about one barcoded beta molecule via template switching.

There are 15 residues in the CDR3. The germline V gene encodes CDR1 SQVTM and CDR2 ANQGSEA. This clonotype occurred a few times. The antigen is undetermined. Study outcomes and limitations: Strong correlation existed between TCR beta diversity and naive T cell percentage. Per million T cells, TCR beta diversity dropped roughly linearly as age increased.

PBMCs were isolated at a quantity of at least 7 million per sample. A second PCR of 7 to 11 cycles used a sample-barcoded 5' primer and a J-beta primer mix. TCRdb passed the 5' RACE reads through MiXCR, listing each CDR3 protein once. The sample lists roughly 1.9 million distinct CDR3 sequences, approximately 39% occurring once. V and J are TRBV29-1 and TRBJ2-4; maybe TRBD1 (5 bases). The end of the DNA is better explained by TRBJ2-7, so the J call may be wrong. Sequencing was carried out using blood. This TCR was recovered from a human donor in good health. The CDR3 here is CSVSDPNRIANEQYF. The CDR3 bases are TGCAGCGTCTCTGACCCCAACAGGATAGCAAACGAGCAGTACTTC.